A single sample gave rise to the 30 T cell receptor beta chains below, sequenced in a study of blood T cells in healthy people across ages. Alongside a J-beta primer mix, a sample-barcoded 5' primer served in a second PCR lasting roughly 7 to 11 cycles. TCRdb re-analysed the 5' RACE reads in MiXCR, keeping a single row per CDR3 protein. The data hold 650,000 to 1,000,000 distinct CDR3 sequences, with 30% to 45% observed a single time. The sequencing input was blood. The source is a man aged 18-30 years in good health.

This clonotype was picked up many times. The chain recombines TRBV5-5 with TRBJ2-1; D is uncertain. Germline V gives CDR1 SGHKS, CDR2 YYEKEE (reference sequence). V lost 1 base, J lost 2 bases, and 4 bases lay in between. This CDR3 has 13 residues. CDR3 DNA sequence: TGTGCCAGCAGCTTGCCTACCTACAATGAGCAGTTCTTC. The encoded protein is CASSLPTYNEQFF.

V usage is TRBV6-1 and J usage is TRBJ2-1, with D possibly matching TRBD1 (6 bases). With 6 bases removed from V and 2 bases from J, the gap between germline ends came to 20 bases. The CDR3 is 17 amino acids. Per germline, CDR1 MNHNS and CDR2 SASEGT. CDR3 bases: TGTGCCAGCAGAACAACAGGGACCCCACTTACCTACAATGAGCAGTTCTTC. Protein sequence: CASRTTGTPLTYNEQFF.

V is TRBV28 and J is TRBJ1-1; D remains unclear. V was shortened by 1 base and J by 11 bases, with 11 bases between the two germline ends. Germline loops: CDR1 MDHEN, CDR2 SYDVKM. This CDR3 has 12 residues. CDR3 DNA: TGTGCCAGCAGTTTATACGGCGATGTGGCTTTCTTT. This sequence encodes CASSLYGDVAFF.

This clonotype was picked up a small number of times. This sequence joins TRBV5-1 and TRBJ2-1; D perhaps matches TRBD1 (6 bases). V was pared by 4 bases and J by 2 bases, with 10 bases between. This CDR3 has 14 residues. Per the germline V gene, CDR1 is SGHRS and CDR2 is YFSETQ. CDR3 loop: CASSVGDTYNEQFF. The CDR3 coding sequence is TGCGCCAGCAGCGTCGGGGACACCTACAATGAGCAGTTCTTC.

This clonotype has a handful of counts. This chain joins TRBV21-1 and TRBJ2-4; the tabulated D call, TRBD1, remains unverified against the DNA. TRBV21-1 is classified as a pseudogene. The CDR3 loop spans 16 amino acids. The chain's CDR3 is CASSKGHRVEKNIQYF. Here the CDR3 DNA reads TGTGCCAGCAGCAAAGGGCACAGGGTTGAGAAGAACATTCAGTACTTC.

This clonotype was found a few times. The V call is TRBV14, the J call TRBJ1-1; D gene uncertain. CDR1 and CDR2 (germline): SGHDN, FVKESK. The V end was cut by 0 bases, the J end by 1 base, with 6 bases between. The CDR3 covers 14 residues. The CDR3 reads CASSQDAWNTEAFF. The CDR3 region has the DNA TGTGCCAGCAGCCAAGATGCCTGGAACACTGAAGCTTTCTTT.

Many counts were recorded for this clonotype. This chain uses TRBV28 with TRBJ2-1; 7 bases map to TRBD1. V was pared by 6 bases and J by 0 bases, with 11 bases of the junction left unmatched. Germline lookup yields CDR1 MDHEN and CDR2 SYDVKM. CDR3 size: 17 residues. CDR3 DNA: TGTGCCAGCAGCCGTCAGACAGGGTCCAGCTCCTACAATGAGCAGTTCTTC. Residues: CASSRQTGSSSYNEQFF. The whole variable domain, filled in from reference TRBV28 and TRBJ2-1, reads DVKVTQSSRYLVKRTGEKVFLECVQDMDHENMFWYRQDPGLGLRLIYFSYDVKMKEKGDIPEGYSVSREKKERFSLILESASTNQTSMYLCASSRQTGSSSYNEQFFGPGTRLTVL.

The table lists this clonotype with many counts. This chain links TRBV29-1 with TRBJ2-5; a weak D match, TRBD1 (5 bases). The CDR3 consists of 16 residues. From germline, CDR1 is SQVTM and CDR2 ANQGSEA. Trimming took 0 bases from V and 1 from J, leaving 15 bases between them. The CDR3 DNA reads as TGCAGCGTTGAAGATCGGTCAGGGTCGGTCCAAGAGACCCAGTACTTC. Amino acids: CSVEDRSGSVQETQYF.

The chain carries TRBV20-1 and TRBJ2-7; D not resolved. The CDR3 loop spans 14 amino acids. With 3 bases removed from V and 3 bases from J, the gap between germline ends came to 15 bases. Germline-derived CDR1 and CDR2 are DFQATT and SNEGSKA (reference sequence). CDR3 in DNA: TGCAGTGCTAGGGGTGCGGCAGACCACTACGAGCAGTACTTC. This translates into CSARGAADHYEQYF.

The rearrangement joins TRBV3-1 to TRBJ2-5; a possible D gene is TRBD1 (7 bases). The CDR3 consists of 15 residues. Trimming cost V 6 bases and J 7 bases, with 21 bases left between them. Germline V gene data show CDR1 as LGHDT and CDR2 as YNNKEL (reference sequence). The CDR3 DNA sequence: TGTGCCAGCAGAAGAGACAGGGCGGGACACGGGACCCAGTACTTC. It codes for CASRRDRAGHGTQYF.

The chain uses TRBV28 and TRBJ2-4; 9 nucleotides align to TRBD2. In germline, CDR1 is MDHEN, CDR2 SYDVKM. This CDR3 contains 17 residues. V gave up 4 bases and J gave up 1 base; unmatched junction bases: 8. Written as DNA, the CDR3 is TGTGCCAGCAGTTCCACCGGGACTAGCCTCGCCAAAAACATTCAGTACTTC. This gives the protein CASSSTGTSLAKNIQYF.

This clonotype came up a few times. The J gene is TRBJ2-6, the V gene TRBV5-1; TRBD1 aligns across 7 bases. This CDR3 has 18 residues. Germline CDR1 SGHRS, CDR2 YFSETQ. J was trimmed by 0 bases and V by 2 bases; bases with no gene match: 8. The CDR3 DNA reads TGCGCCAGCAGCTTACTGGGACAGAGACTCTCTGGGGCCAACGTCCTGACTTTC. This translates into CASSLLGQRLSGANVLTF.

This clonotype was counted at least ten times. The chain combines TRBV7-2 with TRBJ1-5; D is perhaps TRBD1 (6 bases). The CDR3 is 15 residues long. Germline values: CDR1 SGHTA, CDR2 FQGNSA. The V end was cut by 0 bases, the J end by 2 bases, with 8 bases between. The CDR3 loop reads CASSLAQGGNQPQHF. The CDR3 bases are TGTGCCAGCAGCTTAGCACAGGGTGGCAATCAGCCCCAGCATTTT.

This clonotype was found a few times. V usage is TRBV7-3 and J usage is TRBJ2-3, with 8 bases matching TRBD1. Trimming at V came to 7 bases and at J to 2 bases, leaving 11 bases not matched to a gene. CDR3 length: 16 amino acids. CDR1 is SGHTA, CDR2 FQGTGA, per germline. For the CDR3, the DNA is TGTGCCAGCAACCCTGGACAGGGCGATGCCACAGATACGCAGTATTTT. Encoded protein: CASNPGQGDATDTQYF.

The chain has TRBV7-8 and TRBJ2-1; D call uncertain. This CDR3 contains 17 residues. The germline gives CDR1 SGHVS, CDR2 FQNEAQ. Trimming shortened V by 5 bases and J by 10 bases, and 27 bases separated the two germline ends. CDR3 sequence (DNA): TGTGCCAGCAGCATCCGAAATACACGGGCGCGATCCTACGAGCAGTTCTTC. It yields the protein CASSIRNTRARSYEQFF. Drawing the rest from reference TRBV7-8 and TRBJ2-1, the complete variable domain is GAGVSQSPRYKVAKRGQDVALRCDPISGHVSLFWYQQALGQGPEFLTYFQNEAQLDKSGLPSDRFFAERPEGSVSTLKIQRTQQEDSAVYLCASSIRNTRARSYEQFFGPGTRLTVL.

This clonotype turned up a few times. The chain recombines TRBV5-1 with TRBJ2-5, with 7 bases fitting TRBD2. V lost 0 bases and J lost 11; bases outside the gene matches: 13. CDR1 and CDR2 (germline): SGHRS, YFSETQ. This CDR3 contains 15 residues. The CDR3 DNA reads TGCGCCAGCAGCTTGGGACTAGCACGGAACAATGAGCAGTACTTC. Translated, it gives CASSLGLARNNEQYF.

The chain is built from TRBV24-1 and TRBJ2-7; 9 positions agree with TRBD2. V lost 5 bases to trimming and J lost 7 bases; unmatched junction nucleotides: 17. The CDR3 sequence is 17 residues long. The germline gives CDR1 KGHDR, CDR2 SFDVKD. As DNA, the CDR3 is TGTGCCACCAGTGGGGATAGCGGGGGAAGCTCCTACAATGAGCAGTACTTC. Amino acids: CATSGDSGGSSYNEQYF.

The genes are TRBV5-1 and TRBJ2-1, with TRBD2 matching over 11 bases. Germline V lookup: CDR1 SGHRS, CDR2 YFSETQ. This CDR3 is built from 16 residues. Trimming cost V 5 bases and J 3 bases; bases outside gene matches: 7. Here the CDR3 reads CASRIAGGEGYNEQFF. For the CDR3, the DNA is TGCGCCAGCAGGATAGCGGGGGGGGAAGGCTACAATGAGCAGTTCTTC.

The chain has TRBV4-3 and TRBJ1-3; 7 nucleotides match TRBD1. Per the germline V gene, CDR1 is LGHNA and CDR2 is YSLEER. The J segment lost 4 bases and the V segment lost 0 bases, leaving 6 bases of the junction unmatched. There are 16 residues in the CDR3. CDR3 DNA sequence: TGCGCCAGCAGCCAAGATAAGGGGGCGAAAGGAAACACCATATATTTT. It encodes CASSQDKGAKGNTIYF.

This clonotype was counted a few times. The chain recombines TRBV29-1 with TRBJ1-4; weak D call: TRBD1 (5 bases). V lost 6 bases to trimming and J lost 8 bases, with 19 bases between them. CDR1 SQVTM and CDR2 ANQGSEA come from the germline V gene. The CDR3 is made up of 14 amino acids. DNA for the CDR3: TGCAGCGTGGGGTGGGGGGACGTAGCGGAAAAACTGTTTTTT. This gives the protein CSVGWGDVAEKLFF.

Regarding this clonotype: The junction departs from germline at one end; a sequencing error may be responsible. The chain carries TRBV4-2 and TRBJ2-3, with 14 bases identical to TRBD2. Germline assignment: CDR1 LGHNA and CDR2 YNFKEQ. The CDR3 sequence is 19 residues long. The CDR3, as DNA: TGTGCCAGCAGCCATGAAACCGGGACTAGCGGGGGAGTCACAAATACGCAGTATTTT. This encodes CASSHETGTSGGVTNTQYF.

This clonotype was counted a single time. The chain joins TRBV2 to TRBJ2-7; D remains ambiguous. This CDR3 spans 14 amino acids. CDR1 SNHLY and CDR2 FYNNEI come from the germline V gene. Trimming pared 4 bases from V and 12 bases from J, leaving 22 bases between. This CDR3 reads CASSAAGPSPPRYF. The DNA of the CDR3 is TGTGCCAGCAGTGCCGCAGGACCTTCTCCACCGAGGTACTTC.

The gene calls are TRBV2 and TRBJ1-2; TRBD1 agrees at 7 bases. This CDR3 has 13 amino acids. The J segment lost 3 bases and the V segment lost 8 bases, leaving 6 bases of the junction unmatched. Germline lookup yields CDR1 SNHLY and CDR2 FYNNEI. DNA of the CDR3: TGTGCCAGCCCCCCTGGACAGGACTATGGCTACACCTTC. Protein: CASPPGQDYGYTF. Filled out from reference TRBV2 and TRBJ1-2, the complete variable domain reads EPEVTQTPSHQVTQMGQEVILRCVPISNHLYFYWYRQILGQKVEFLVSFYNNEISEKSEIFDDQFSVERPDGSNFTLKIRSTKLEDSAMYFCASPPGQDYGYTFGSGTRLTVV.

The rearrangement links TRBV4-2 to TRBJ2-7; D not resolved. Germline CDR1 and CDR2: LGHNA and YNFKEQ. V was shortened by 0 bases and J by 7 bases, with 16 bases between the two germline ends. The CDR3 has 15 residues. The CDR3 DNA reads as TGTGCCAGCAGCCAAGAGTCGGGCCAGCACAATGAGCAGTACTTC. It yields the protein CASSQESGQHNEQYF.

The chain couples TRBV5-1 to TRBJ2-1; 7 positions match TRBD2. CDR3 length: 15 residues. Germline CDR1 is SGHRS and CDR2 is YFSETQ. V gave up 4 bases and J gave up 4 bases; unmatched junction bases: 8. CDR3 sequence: CASSTGTTRYNEQFF. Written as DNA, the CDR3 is TGCGCCAGCAGCACCGGGACTACCAGATACAATGAGCAGTTCTTC.

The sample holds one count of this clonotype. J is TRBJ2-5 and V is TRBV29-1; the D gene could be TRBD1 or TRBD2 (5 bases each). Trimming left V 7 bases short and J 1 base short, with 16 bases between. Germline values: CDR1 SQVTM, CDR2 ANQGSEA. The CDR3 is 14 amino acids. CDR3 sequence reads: CSGASGTIQETQYF. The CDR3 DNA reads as TGCAGCGGTGCTTCAGGGACGATCCAAGAGACCCAGTACTTC.

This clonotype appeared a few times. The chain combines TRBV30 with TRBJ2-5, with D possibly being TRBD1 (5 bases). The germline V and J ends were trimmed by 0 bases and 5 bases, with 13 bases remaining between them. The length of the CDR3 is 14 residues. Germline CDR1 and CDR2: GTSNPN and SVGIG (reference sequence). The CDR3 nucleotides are TGTGCCTGGAGTGTAGGGGCTGGGCGGGAGACCCAGTACTTC. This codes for CAWSVGAGRETQYF.

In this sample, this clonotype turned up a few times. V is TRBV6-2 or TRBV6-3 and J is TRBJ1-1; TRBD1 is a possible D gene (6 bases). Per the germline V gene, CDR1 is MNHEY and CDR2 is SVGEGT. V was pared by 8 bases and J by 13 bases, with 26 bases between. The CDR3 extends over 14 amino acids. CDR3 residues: CASHYREETLKLFF. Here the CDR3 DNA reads TGTGCCAGCCATTACAGGGAGGAGACACTGAAGCTTTTCTTT.

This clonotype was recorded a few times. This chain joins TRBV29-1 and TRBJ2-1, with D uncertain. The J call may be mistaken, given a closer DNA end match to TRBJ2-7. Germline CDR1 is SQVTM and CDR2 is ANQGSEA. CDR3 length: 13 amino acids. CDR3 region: CSVESPSHNEQYF. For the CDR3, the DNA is TGCAGCGTTGAATCCCCGTCCCACAATGAGCAGTACTTC.

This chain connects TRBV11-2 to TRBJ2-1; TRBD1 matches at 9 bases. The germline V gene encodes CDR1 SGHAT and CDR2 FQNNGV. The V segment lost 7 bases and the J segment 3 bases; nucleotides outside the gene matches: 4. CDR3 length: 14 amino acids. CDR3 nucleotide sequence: TGTGCCAGCACCGGGACAGGGAACTACAATGAGCAGTTCTTC. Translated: CASTGTGNYNEQFF.